Following are 10 T cell receptor beta chains from one sample sequenced in a study of blood T cell repertoires in COVID-19. The repertoire was sequenced with immunoSEQ multiplex PCR; TCRdb's copy has only in-frame clones and lacks some. The table lists 200,000 to 250,000 clones, 87% of them singletons. Sequencing was performed on PBMCs or T cells enriched from blood (not recorded which). Receptors were obtained from a woman in her 30s with acute COVID-19.

The rearrangement links TRBV25-1 to TRBJ2-7, with a tentative D call TRBD1 (6 bases). The CDR3 covers 13 residues. V gave up 5 bases and J gave up 5 bases, with 13 bases separating them. Per the germline V gene, CDR1 is MGHDK and CDR2 is SYGVNS. Here the CDR3 reads CASSLTGFDEQYF. CDR3 nucleotide sequence: TGTGCCAGCAGTCTAACAGGGTTCGACGAGCAGTACTTC.

The gene calls are TRBV11-3 and TRBJ2-7; possibly TRBD1 for D (6 bases). Germline V gene lookup returns CDR1 SGHNT and CDR2 YENEEA. The CDR3 spans 13 residues. Trimming took off 4 bases at V and 2 bases at J, with 9 bases between the two ends. As DNA, the CDR3 is TGTGCCAGCAGCTCCAGGGGCACCTACGAGCAGTACTTC. This gives the protein CASSSRGTYEQYF.

V gene TRBV6-6 combines with J gene TRBJ1-1, with D possibly matching TRBD1 (5 bases). The CDR3 spans 13 residues. Germline CDR1 and CDR2: MNHNY and SVGAGI (reference sequence). The V end lost 7 bases, the J end lost 11 bases, and 20 bases lay between the germline ends. The CDR3 loop is CASTPEDTRDAFF. CDR3 DNA: TGTGCCAGCACCCCCGAGGACACCCGAGACGCTTTCTTT.

The chain joins TRBV10-3 to TRBJ2-7; no definite D call. The V end was cut by 0 bases, the J end by 2 bases, with 8 bases between. The CDR3 contains 14 residues. The germline V gene has CDR1 ENHRY and CDR2 SYGVKD. The CDR3 nucleotides are TGTGCCATCAGTGAGTCAGGCAGGCCCTACGAGCAGTACTTC. Its protein is CAISESGRPYEQYF.

This clone showed up just once. This chain joins TRBV11-2 and TRBJ2-1, with a possible D match to TRBD2 (5 bases). The CDR3 spans 18 residues. Deletions cut 3 bases from V and 0 bases from J, with 18 bases between. Germline-derived CDR1 and CDR2 are SGHAT and FQNNGV. In DNA, the CDR3 is TGTGCCAGCAGCTTTCTGACTAACAAACTTGCCTCCTACAATGAGCAGTTCTTC. It encodes CASSFLTNKLASYNEQFF.

The V and J genes are TRBV27 and TRBJ2-5, with 8 nucleotides matching TRBD2. Trimming cost V 3 bases and J 6 bases; bases outside gene matches: 9. Germline-derived CDR1 and CDR2 are MNHEY and SMNVEV (reference sequence). The CDR3 runs 15 residues. The CDR3 nucleotides are TGTGCCAGCAGTTTGAGCGGGGGCCACCTAAAGACCCAGTACTTC. This encodes CASSLSGGHLKTQYF.

This clone was observed a single time. V gene TRBV6-5 combines with J gene TRBJ2-6; D is perhaps TRBD2 (6 bases). The germline V gene encodes CDR1 MNHEY and CDR2 SVGAGI. Trimming removed 2 bases at V and 2 bases at J, with 10 bases between. The length of the CDR3 is 16 residues. The CDR3 bases are TGTGCCAGCAGTTACCGGCGGGGAACTGGGGCCAACGTCCTGACTTTC. The encoded protein is CASSYRRGTGANVLTF.

The rearrangement joins TRBV11-2 to TRBJ1-1; 7 nucleotides align to TRBD1. This CDR3 region has 13 residues. V shed 1 base, J shed 4 bases, and the junction held 0 bases outside the gene matches. Germline-derived CDR1 and CDR2 are SGHAT and FQNNGV. Here the CDR3 reads CASSLGDSTEAFF. In DNA, the CDR3 is TGTGCCAGCAGCTTAGGGGACAGCACTGAAGCTTTCTTT.

V and J are TRBV13 and TRBJ2-1; D unresolved. The CDR3 totals 14 residues. V lost 2 bases and J lost 0, with 5 bases in between. The germline V gene encodes CDR1 PRHDT and CDR2 FYEKMQ (reference sequence). Here the CDR3 reads CASSLYISYNEQFF. DNA of the CDR3: TGTGCCAGCAGCTTATATATCTCCTACAATGAGCAGTTCTTC.

CDR3 protein: CASSPIVRVNTEAFF. CDR3 DNA sequence: TGTGCCAGCTCGCCCATAGTCAGGGTTAACACTGAAGCTTTCTTT. The chain carries TRBV18 and TRBJ1-1; D may be TRBD1 (5 bases). CDR1 and CDR2 (germline): KGHSH, LQKENI. V gave up 6 bases and J gave up 2 bases, with 16 bases separating them. The CDR3 contains 15 residues.